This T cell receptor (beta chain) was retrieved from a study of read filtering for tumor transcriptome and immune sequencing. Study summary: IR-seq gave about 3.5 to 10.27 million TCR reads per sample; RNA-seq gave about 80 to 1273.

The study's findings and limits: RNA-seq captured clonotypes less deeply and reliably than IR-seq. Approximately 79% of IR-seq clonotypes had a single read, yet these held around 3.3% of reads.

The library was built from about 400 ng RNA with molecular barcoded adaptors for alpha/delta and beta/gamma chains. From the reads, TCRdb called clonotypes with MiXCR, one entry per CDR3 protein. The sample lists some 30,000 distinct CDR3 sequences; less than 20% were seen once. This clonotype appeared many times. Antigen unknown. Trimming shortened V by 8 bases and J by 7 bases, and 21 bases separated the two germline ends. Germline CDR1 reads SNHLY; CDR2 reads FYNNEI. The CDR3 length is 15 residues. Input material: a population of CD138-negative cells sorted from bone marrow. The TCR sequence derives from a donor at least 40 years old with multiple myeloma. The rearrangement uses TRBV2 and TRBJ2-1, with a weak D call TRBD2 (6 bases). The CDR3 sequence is CASCSEAVGGNEQFF. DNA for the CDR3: TGTGCCAGCTGCAGTGAGGCGGTTGGGGGGAATGAGCAGTTCTTC.